The next 26 T cell receptor beta chains were all read from a single sample in a study of beta chain features in type 1 diabetes. Study observations and caveats: Moderately but significantly shorter TCRB CDR3s were found in Type 1 diabetes patients in all four CD4+ subsets.

These receptors are not linked to any known antigen. Expressed TCRB transcripts were sequenced, since all the RNA that had been isolated was reverse transcribed. Repertoires were generated with immunoSEQ multiplex PCR, while TCRdb's copy carries only in-frame clones and drops some. Among over 150,000 clones listed, around 8.3% were seen once. Sequencing was performed on central memory CD4+ T cells from blood. Receptors originate from a woman aged 18-30 years with type 1 diabetes.

This clone was observed many times. Other DNA sequences in this specimen translate into the identical CDR3. The V call is TRBV5-1, the J call TRBJ1-5, with TRBD1 as a possible D gene (5 bases). V lost 0 bases and J lost 0, with 7 bases in between. Germline V gene sequence: CDR1 SGHRS, CDR2 YFSETQ. This CDR3 has 15 residues. As DNA, the CDR3 is TGCGCCAGCAGCTTGGTAGGGGATAGCAATCAGCCCCAGCATTTT. Translation: CASSLVGDSNQPQHF.

This chain joins TRBV15 and TRBJ1-1, with TRBD1 matching 10 bases. This CDR3 is 16 amino acids long. In germline, CDR1 is LNHNV, CDR2 YYDKDF (reference sequence). V gave up 1 base and J gave up 1 base; unmatched junction bases: 3. The DNA for the CDR3 is TGTGCCACCAGCAGAGGACAGGGGGCGGAGAACACTGAAGCTTTCTTT. As protein: CATSRGQGAENTEAFF.

This clone appeared a few times. This chain links TRBV30 with TRBJ2-1; D is ambiguous. In germline, CDR1 is GTSNPN, CDR2 SVGIG (reference sequence). The germline V and J ends were trimmed by 4 bases and 4 bases, with 5 bases remaining between them. CDR3 length: 11 residues. CDR3 DNA: TGTGCCTGGACCCAATACAATGAGCAGTTCTTC. Its translation: CAWTQYNEQFF.

The chain uses TRBV29-1 and TRBJ2-3; 9 bases fit TRBD1. The J segment lost 5 bases and the V segment lost 4 bases, leaving 4 bases of the junction unmatched. The CDR3 contains 13 residues. Germline CDR1 reads SQVTM; CDR2 reads ANQGSEA. In nucleotides, the CDR3 is TGCAGCGTTGGGCCGGGACAGGGAGATACGCAGTATTTT. This gives the protein CSVGPGQGDTQYF.

This clone has only a few counts. This chain connects TRBV30 to TRBJ1-1, with D possibly being TRBD1 (6 bases). This CDR3 region has 15 residues. Deletions cut 2 bases from V and 0 bases from J, with 13 bases between. The germline gives CDR1 GTSNPN, CDR2 SVGIG (reference sequence). This CDR3 is CAWSSTGTMNTEAFF. The CDR3 DNA reads TGTGCCTGGAGTTCCACCGGGACAATGAACACTGAAGCTTTCTTT.

J is TRBJ1-1 and V is TRBV6-5; no clear D gene. The CDR3 extends over 11 amino acids. Germline CDR1 MNHEY, CDR2 SVGAGI. V was pared by 0 bases and J by 7 bases, with 3 bases between. CDR3 amino acids: CASSYSHEAFF. The CDR3 DNA reads TGTGCCAGCAGTTACTCCCATGAAGCTTTCTTT.

The chain links TRBV5-6 to TRBJ2-1, with D perhaps TRBD1 (5 bases). There are 15 residues in the CDR3. Germline V lookup: CDR1 SGHDT, CDR2 YYEEEE. Trimming removed 0 bases from V and 7 bases from J, with 14 bases in between. This chain's CDR3 is CASSLGTTRGNEQFF. For the CDR3, the DNA is TGTGCCAGCAGCTTGGGGACAACCCGTGGGAATGAGCAGTTCTTC.

The chain has TRBV7-9 and TRBJ2-5; D uncertain. The CDR3 contains 12 residues. Germline V lookup: CDR1 SEHNR, CDR2 FQNEAQ (reference sequence). Trimming removed 1 base at V and 5 bases at J, with 5 bases between. For the CDR3, the DNA is TGTGCCAGCAGCTTAGACTTCGAGACCCAGTACTTC. It codes for CASSLDFETQYF.

The genes are TRBV7-8 and TRBJ1-1; no firm D call. Deletions cut 5 bases from V and 10 bases from J, with 23 bases between. The germline V gene encodes CDR1 SGHVS and CDR2 FQNEAQ. CDR3 size: 15 residues. This chain's CDR3 is CASSDRAGRSSGAFF. The CDR3 DNA follows: TGTGCCAGCAGCGATCGGGCGGGCCGGTCTTCTGGAGCTTTCTTT. Full variable domain (remainder filled in from reference TRBV7-8 and TRBJ1-1): GAGVSQSPRYKVAKRGQDVALRCDPISGHVSLFWYQQALGQGPEFLTYFQNEAQLDKSGLPSDRFFAERPEGSVSTLKIQRTQQEDSAVYLCASSDRAGRSSGAFFGQGTRLTVV.

This chain connects TRBV11-2 to TRBJ1-2, with no clear D. The germline V and J ends were trimmed by 0 bases and 4 bases, with 9 bases remaining between them. CDR3 length: 14 residues. CDR1 is SGHAT and CDR2 is FQNNGV in the germline V gene. This CDR3 reads CASSLEPSAYGYTF. The CDR3 coding sequence is TGTGCCAGCAGCTTAGAGCCCAGTGCCTATGGCTACACCTTC. The full variable domain, completed using reference TRBV11-2 and TRBJ1-2, is EAGVAQSPRYKIIEKRQSVAFWCNPISGHATLYWYQQILGQGPKLLIQFQNNGVVDDSQLPKDRFSAERLKGVDSTLKIQPAKLEDSAVYLCASSLEPSAYGYTFGSGTRLTVV.

This clone was observed a handful of times. J is TRBJ2-5 and V is TRBV10-3; the D is unclear. Deletions cut 3 bases from V and 5 bases from J, with 16 bases between. The CDR3 consists of 15 residues. Germline CDR1 is ENHRY and CDR2 is SYGVKD. The CDR3 is CAISDPTSRKETQYF. The DNA of the CDR3 is TGTGCCATCAGTGACCCGACAAGCAGGAAGGAGACCCAGTACTTC.

The chain is built from TRBV27 and TRBJ1-5; D gene ambiguous. Trimming took 7 bases from V and 1 from J, leaving 14 bases between them. Per germline, CDR1 MNHEY and CDR2 SMNVEV (reference sequence). This CDR3 region has 15 residues. The CDR3 DNA reads TGTGCCAGCAAGCCCCAGAGGATAAGCAATCAGCCCCAGCATTTT. Its protein is CASKPQRISNQPQHF.

This clone turned up a few times. The CDR3 DNA sequence: TGTGCCAGCAGTGATTGGGCAGGGGTGATTCAGTACTTC. Amino acid sequence: CASSDWAGVIQYF. V usage is TRBV6-5 and J usage is TRBJ2-4, with a weak D call TRBD1 (6 bases). Trimming removed 5 bases from V and 10 bases from J, with 15 bases in between. The CDR3 totals 13 residues. From germline, CDR1 is MNHEY and CDR2 SVGAGI.

This clone was detected a few times. The chain is built from TRBV30 and TRBJ2-2; 13 bases agree with TRBD2. Trimming removed 6 bases from V and 8 bases from J; junction bases left unmatched: 9. CDR3 length: 15 amino acids. The germline V gene has CDR1 GTSNPN and CDR2 SVGIG (reference sequence). In DNA, the CDR3 is TGTGCCTGCGGACCGGGACTAGCGGGATTGGGGGAGCTGTTTTTT. It codes for CACGPGLAGLGELFF. The full variable domain, completed using reference TRBV30 and TRBJ2-2, is SQTIHQWPATLVQPVGSPLSLECTVEGTSNPNLYWYRQAAGRGLQLLFYSVGIGQISSEVPQNLSASRPQDRQFILSSKKLLLSDSGFYLCACGPGLAGLGELFFGEGSRLTVL.

This clone was observed a handful of times. The V call is TRBV5-1, the J call TRBJ2-1; 9 nucleotides match TRBD2. The J segment lost 5 bases and the V segment lost 0 bases, leaving 3 bases of the junction unmatched. Germline-derived CDR1 and CDR2 are SGHRS and YFSETQ. This CDR3 has 15 amino acids. CDR3 nucleotides: TGCGCCAGCAGCTTGGCGGTAGCGGGGGACAATGAGCAGTTCTTC. Its translation is CASSLAVAGDNEQFF.

This sequence joins TRBV7-2 and TRBJ2-2; 8 bases fit TRBD1. J lost 5 bases, V lost 5 bases, and 13 bases had no gene match. The CDR3 is made up of 17 amino acids. CDR1 SGHTA and CDR2 FQGNSA come from the germline V gene. CDR3 protein: CASSPDRGRGITGELFF. The CDR3 bases are TGTGCCAGCAGCCCAGACAGGGGAAGAGGGATAACCGGGGAGCTGTTTTTT.

This clone has more than one count but fewer than ten. This sequence joins TRBV19 and TRBJ1-1; tentative D call: TRBD1 (5 bases). Germline V lookup: CDR1 LNHDA, CDR2 SQIVND (reference sequence). This CDR3 comprises 13 residues. The germline V and J ends were trimmed by 5 bases and 5 bases, with 12 bases remaining between them. CDR3 coding DNA: TGTGCCAGTAGTCTCCAGCAGGGTACTGAAGCTTTCTTT. This encodes CASSLQQGTEAFF.

This clone has a handful of counts. The chain carries TRBV11-3 and TRBJ2-1, with a tentative D call TRBD1 (5 bases). The CDR3 is made up of 14 amino acids. Trimming removed 8 bases from V and 8 bases from J, with 19 bases in between. CDR1 SGHNT and CDR2 YENEEA come from the germline V gene. The CDR3 protein is CASSGRATGDEQFF. In nucleotides, the CDR3 is TGTGCCAGCTCAGGGCGAGCGACGGGCGATGAGCAGTTCTTC. Using reference TRBV11-3 and TRBJ2-1 for the parts outside the CDR3, the full variable domain is EAGVVQSPRYKIIEKKQPVAFWCNPISGHNTLYWYLQNLGQGPELLIRYENEEAVDDSQLPKDRFSAERLKGVDSTLKIQPAELGDSAVYLCASSGRATGDEQFFGPGTRLTVL.

This chain links TRBV29-1 with TRBJ2-1; D remains unclear. The V end was cut by 4 bases, the J end by 1 base, with 11 bases between. CDR1 SQVTM and CDR2 ANQGSEA come from the germline V gene. This CDR3 is built from 14 residues. DNA of the CDR3: TGCAGCGTTGTTCCGGTCCGATCCTACAATGAGCAGTTCTTC. The encoded protein is CSVVPVRSYNEQFF.

The gene calls are TRBV25-1 and TRBJ2-3, with 8 bases identical to TRBD2. Germline CDR1 and CDR2: MGHDK and SYGVNS. CDR3 length: 14 residues. J lost 2 bases, V lost 5 bases, and 3 bases had no gene match. The CDR3 region has the DNA TGTGCCAGCAGTAGCGGGAGCAACACAGATACGCAGTATTTT. Encoded protein: CASSSGSNTDTQYF.

The V gene is TRBV9, the J gene TRBJ2-7; TRBD1 matches at 10 bases. This CDR3 comprises 15 residues. CDR1 and CDR2 (germline): SGDLS, YYNGEE. The V and J ends lost 3 bases and 0 bases, in that order; junction bases with no gene match: 3. Written as DNA, the CDR3 is TGTGCCAGCAGCGAGGGACAGGGGAGCTCCTACGAGCAGTACTTC. It translates to CASSEGQGSSYEQYF.

This clone showed up just a few times. Other DNA sequences of this sample code for an identical CDR3. This sequence joins TRBV7-8 and TRBJ1-6; 8 nucleotides match TRBD1. Trimming took 4 bases from V and 7 from J; bases not matched to a gene: 3. Germline V lookup: CDR1 SGHVS, CDR2 FQNEAQ. This CDR3 contains 14 residues. CDR3 coding DNA: TGTGCCAGCAGCTCCGACAGGGGAAATTCACCCCTCCACTTT. This sequence encodes CASSSDRGNSPLHF. The full variable domain, in which reference TRBV7-8 and TRBJ1-6 provide the parts outside the CDR3, is GAGVSQSPRYKVAKRGQDVALRCDPISGHVSLFWYQQALGQGPEFLTYFQNEAQLDKSGLPSDRFFAERPEGSVSTLKIQRTQQEDSAVYLCASSSDRGNSPLHFGNGTRLTVT.

This clone was counted between two and nine times. The chain links TRBV5-1 to TRBJ1-1; D is perhaps TRBD1 (5 bases). Germline V gives CDR1 SGHRS, CDR2 YFSETQ. The ends were cut back, 3 bases at V and 1 base at J, with 10 bases in the middle. The CDR3 spans 14 residues. The CDR3 region is CASSSTQGNTEAFF. In DNA form, the CDR3 reads TGCGCCAGCAGCTCCACCCAGGGGAACACTGAAGCTTTCTTT.

The chain employs TRBV6-5 and TRBJ2-5; D perhaps matches TRBD2 (6 bases). The CDR3 consists of 14 residues. CDR1 MNHEY and CDR2 SVGAGI come from the germline V gene. Trimming took off 4 bases at V and 4 bases at J, with 13 bases between the two ends. The CDR3 DNA reads TGTGCCAGCAGTTCTAATCAGGGAGGAGAGACCCAGTACTTC. Translating it yields CASSSNQGGETQYF.

This clone was counted a few times. The CDR3 region is CASSSRGVGRYEQYF. The DNA for the CDR3 is TGTGCCAGCAGTTCCAGGGGTGTCGGGCGCTACGAGCAGTACTTC. This chain joins TRBV6-6 and TRBJ2-7; D is perhaps TRBD1 (6 bases). Trimming shortened V by 4 bases and J by 3 bases, and 16 bases separated the two germline ends. CDR3 size: 15 residues. The germline V gene has CDR1 MNHNY and CDR2 SVGAGI (reference sequence).

This clone was detected only a few times. The CDR3 is CASRTRLAGPGELFF. The CDR3, as DNA: TGTGCCAGCAGGACCCGACTAGCGGGGCCCGGGGAGCTGTTTTTT. This chain connects TRBV6-5 to TRBJ2-2; TRBD2 agrees at 11 bases. With 6 bases clipped from V and 6 bases from J, the junction kept 6 bases outside the gene matches. Germline V gene sequence: CDR1 MNHEY, CDR2 SVGAGI. This CDR3 is 15 amino acids long.